One and the same sample provided the 27 T cell receptor beta chains below, sequenced in a study of shared clonotypes between healthy human individuals. Data came from immunoSEQ multiplex PCR; TCRdb stores just in-frame clones and leaves some out. The sample records over a million clones, 75% to 80% being singletons. The sequenced sample consisted of memory CD4+ T cells from PBMCs. Noted subset: CD45RA-negative fraction. The origin of the receptors is a man between 18 and 35 years old in good health. Some clones in this sample may be carry-over from other donors' samples.

CDR3 bases: TGCGCCAGCAGCCCGGTGGGTCAGCAGCTTGGAAACACCATATATTTT. This sequence encodes CASSPVGQQLGNTIYF. V usage is TRBV5-1 and J usage is TRBJ1-3; D remains ambiguous. Germline-derived CDR1 and CDR2 are SGHRS and YFSETQ. The length of the CDR3 is 16 residues. V shed 4 bases and J shed 3 bases, with 17 bases lying between them.

The table lists this clone with a few counts. Distinct nucleotide sequences in the sample also encode this CDR3. The chain recombines TRBV5-1 with TRBJ1-1; the D gene is possibly TRBD1 (5 bases). The CDR3 has 13 residues. CDR1 is SGHRS and CDR2 is YFSETQ in the germline V gene. The V end was cut by 0 bases, the J end by 10 bases, with 13 bases between. CDR3 in DNA: TGCGCCAGCAGCTTGGATGACAGTGGTGGAGCTTTCTTT. This encodes CASSLDDSGGAFF.

The chain is built from TRBV28 and TRBJ1-4; D may be TRBD1 (6 bases). The CDR3 has 15 amino acids. Trimming left V 2 bases short and J 7 bases short, with 14 bases between. CDR1 is MDHEN and CDR2 is SYDVKM in the germline V gene. The CDR3 DNA reads as TGTGCCAGCAGTTTAATGGGACAAAAGGGTGAAAAACTGTTTTTT. Protein: CASSLMGQKGEKLFF.

The chain carries TRBV5-1 and TRBJ2-2; D gene ambiguous. CDR1 and CDR2 from the germline V gene are SGHRS and YFSETQ. The CDR3 loop spans 15 amino acids. Trimming pared 0 bases from V and 1 base from J, leaving 7 bases between. The CDR3, as DNA: TGCGCCAGCAGCTTGGCTCCAGGGAACACCGGGGAGCTGTTTTTT. It encodes CASSLAPGNTGELFF.

As concerns this clone: This likely reflects a read error, since a far larger clone is one base away. The rearrangement joins TRBV29-1 to TRBJ1-2; D is perhaps TRBD1 (5 bases). Germline lookup yields CDR1 SQVTM and CDR2 ANQGSEA. This CDR3 has 12 residues. V lost 7 bases and J lost 4, with 13 bases in between. The CDR3 region is CSGRDGGYGYTF. The CDR3 region has the DNA TGCAGCGGCAGGGACGGGGGCTATGGCTACACCTTC.

The chain couples TRBV27 to TRBJ1-1, with no clear D. CDR1 is MNHEY and CDR2 is SMNVEV in the germline V gene (reference sequence). This CDR3 has 14 residues. V was pared by 5 bases and J by 5 bases, with 15 bases between. The CDR3 loop is CASSPQSGRTEAFF. The DNA for the CDR3 is TGTGCCAGCAGTCCTCAGTCGGGCAGGACTGAAGCTTTCTTT.

In this sample, this clone turned up a few times. This sequence joins TRBV4-1 and TRBJ2-1; 11 bases agree with TRBD2. This CDR3 is 18 amino acids long. CDR1 MGHRA and CDR2 YSYEKL come from the germline V gene. V trimming: 1 base; J trimming: 2 bases; junction bases outside the gene matches: 7. CDR3 bases: TGCGCCAGCAGCCAAGGCGGCGGACTAGCGGGCCCCTACAATGAGCAGTTCTTC. This sequence encodes CASSQGGGLAGPYNEQFF.

This clone showed up many times. J is TRBJ2-2 and V is TRBV6-5; D not resolved. CDR1 and CDR2 from the germline V gene are MNHEY and SVGAGI. V dropped 5 bases and J dropped 6 bases, with 7 bases sitting between them. The length of the CDR3 is 12 residues. The CDR3 protein is CASSLGPGELFF. Written as DNA, the CDR3 is TGTGCCAGCAGTCTAGGACCCGGGGAGCTGTTTTTT.

The V and J genes are TRBV7-2 and TRBJ2-2; D is perhaps TRBD1 (6 bases). V was trimmed by 5 bases and J by 2 bases, leaving 24 bases between them. The germline gives CDR1 SGHTA, CDR2 FQGNSA. CDR3 size: 19 residues. The CDR3 nucleotides are TGTGCCAGCAGCCCCCTGGACAGCACCTATCATCCAAACACCGGGGAGCTGTTTTTT. This translates into CASSPLDSTYHPNTGELFF.

This rearrangement joins TRBV5-1 to TRBJ2-7; 9 bases map to TRBD2. Germline CDR1 SGHRS, CDR2 YFSETQ. There are 15 residues in the CDR3. J was trimmed by 5 bases and V by 2 bases; bases with no gene match: 8. In nucleotides, the CDR3 is TGCGCCAGCAGCTTTGGGCCTAGCGGGATAGACGAGCAGTACTTC. It is translated as CASSFGPSGIDEQYF.

V gene TRBV23-1 combines with J gene TRBJ2-1; D not resolved. TRBV23-1 qualifies as an ORF whose function is uncertain. Trimming took off 9 bases at V and 15 bases at J, with 18 bases between the two ends. The CDR3 totals 11 residues. CDR3 in amino acids: CARGGPRCLFF. CDR3 sequence (DNA): TGCGCCAGGGGCGGTCCACGCTGCTTGTTCTTC.

V gene TRBV30 combines with J gene TRBJ1-3; no clear D. Per the germline V gene, CDR1 is GTSNPN and CDR2 is SVGIG (reference sequence). V lost 3 bases to trimming and J lost 1 base, with 10 bases between them. The CDR3 runs to 14 residues. Here the CDR3 DNA reads TGTGCCTGGAGCCGGACTGCTTCTGGAAACACCATATATTTT. Protein product: CAWSRTASGNTIYF.

This clone was detected only once. V is TRBV25-1 and J is TRBJ2-2, with D maybe TRBD1 (6 bases). Trimming took off 4 bases at V and 1 base at J, with 16 bases between the two ends. In germline, CDR1 is MGHDK, CDR2 SYGVNS. The CDR3 covers 17 residues. The CDR3 DNA sequence: TGTGCCAGCAGTGGGGGGCGAGGGGCAGTGAACACCGGGGAGCTGTTTTTT. This sequence encodes CASSGGRGAVNTGELFF.

The genes are TRBV5-1 and TRBJ2-5; D unclear. Germline V gene sequence: CDR1 SGHRS, CDR2 YFSETQ. The V gene lost 0 bases and the J gene lost 7 bases, with 16 bases spanning the gap. This CDR3 comprises 15 residues. CDR3 DNA: TGCGCCAGCAGCTTGGCTCTTGGATCCTACGGGACCCAGTACTTC. Translation gives CASSLALGSYGTQYF.

With respect to this clone: A far larger clone is off by one base, so a read error is likely. The chain uses TRBV4-2 and TRBJ2-7; 12 bases are shared with TRBD2. The CDR3 runs to 14 residues. Looked up from germline, CDR1 is LGHNA and CDR2 is YNFKEQ. V shed 4 bases, J shed 3 bases, and the junction held 1 base outside the gene matches. This CDR3 is CASSRLAGDYEQYF. CDR3 nucleotide sequence: TGTGCCAGCAGCCGACTAGCGGGAGACTACGAGCAGTACTTC.

A note on this clone: Since a much larger clone is just one base distant, this may be a read error. Distinct nucleotide sequences in the sample also encode this CDR3. The chain uses TRBV28 and TRBJ1-1; D is possibly TRBD1 (6 bases). CDR3 length equals 17 residues. Germline V lookup: CDR1 MDHEN, CDR2 SYDVKM. CDR3 amino acids: CASISTGGRRMGTEAFF. The CDR3 nucleotides read TGTGCCAGCATTAGTACCGGGGGGCGAAGAATGGGGACTGAGGCTTTCTTT.

This clone has more than one count but fewer than ten. This CDR3 is also generated by other DNA sequences in the sample. The chain couples TRBV9 to TRBJ2-5; unclear D gene. CDR1 and CDR2 from the germline V gene are SGDLS and YYNGEE. Trimming left V 1 base short and J 4 bases short, with 5 bases between. The CDR3 contains 12 residues. The CDR3 region has the DNA TGTGCCAGCAGCGTATTGGGAGAGACCCAGTACTTC. This encodes CASSVLGETQYF.

The genes are TRBV11-3 and TRBJ2-5; 8 nucleotides match TRBD1. CDR3 size: 11 residues. Per germline, CDR1 SGHNT and CDR2 YENEEA. Germline trimming cut 4 bases from V and 8 bases from J; bases unmatched to any gene: 0. The DNA for the CDR3 is TGTGCCAGCAGCTCAGGGGGCACCCAGTACTTC. Amino acid sequence: CASSSGGTQYF.

This chain joins TRBV4-1 and TRBJ1-5; 7 bases match TRBD1. The CDR3 loop spans 16 amino acids. The V gene end was trimmed by 3 bases and the J gene end by 3 bases; junction bases not matched to a gene: 8. In germline, CDR1 is MGHRA, CDR2 YSYEKL. The CDR3: CASSHIRGTVNQPQHF. DNA of the CDR3: TGCGCCAGCAGCCACATAAGGGGGACAGTCAATCAGCCCCAGCATTTT.

This chain uses TRBV6-1 with TRBJ2-5, with D perhaps being TRBD1 or TRBD2 (5 bases each). V lost 6 bases to trimming and J lost 8 bases, with 16 bases between them. Germline lookup yields CDR1 MNHNS and CDR2 SASEGT. This CDR3 is 13 amino acids long. The CDR3 DNA sequence: TGTGCCAGCAGCCCTGGGACCGCAGCTACCCAGTACTTC. It encodes CASSPGTAATQYF.

On this clone: Distinct nucleotide sequences in the sample also encode this CDR3. The chain couples TRBV30 to TRBJ2-3, with 10 positions matching TRBD2. The junction had 1 base not matched to a gene; V was cut back by 3 bases and J by 4 bases. This CDR3 comprises 13 residues. Germline values: CDR1 GTSNPN, CDR2 SVGIG (reference sequence). CDR3 sequence: CAWRLAGADTQYF. The CDR3 region has the DNA TGTGCCTGGAGGCTAGCGGGAGCAGATACGCAGTATTTT.

This clone has just a few counts. The genes are TRBV19 and TRBJ2-3, with D tentatively TRBD2 (6 bases). The CDR3 has 14 amino acids. CDR1 and CDR2 (germline): LNHDA, SQIVND (reference sequence). The germline V and J ends were trimmed by 7 bases and 6 bases, with 17 bases remaining between them. In DNA form, the CDR3 reads TGTGCCAGTAATAATGGGGCGGGGCGTGATACGCAGTATTTT. Translated, it gives CASNNGAGRDTQYF.

The chain is built from TRBV27 and TRBJ2-1, with 8 bases that match TRBD2. CDR1 and CDR2 from the germline V gene are MNHEY and SMNVEV (reference sequence). This CDR3 contains 15 residues. V was pared by 4 bases and J by 1 base, with 3 bases of the junction left unmatched. CDR3 in amino acids: CASSWSSGSYNEQFF. Here the CDR3 DNA reads TGTGCCAGCAGTTGGTCTAGCGGGTCCTACAATGAGCAGTTCTTC.

V usage is TRBV5-1 and J usage is TRBJ2-5; no clear D gene. Per the germline V gene, CDR1 is SGHRS and CDR2 is YFSETQ. V was cut by 0 bases and J by 0 bases, with 9 bases left in between. The length of the CDR3 is 15 residues. The CDR3 is CASSLAAYYQETQYF. CDR3 coding DNA: TGCGCCAGCAGCTTGGCTGCGTATTACCAAGAGACCCAGTACTTC.

The count of this clone is one. The CDR3 reads CASSRARASGYNEQFF. The CDR3, as DNA: TGTGCCAGCAGCCGGGCCCGTGCTAGCGGATACAATGAGCAGTTCTTC. The gene calls are TRBV5-6 and TRBJ2-1; TRBD2 matches 7 bases. J was trimmed by 4 bases and V by 4 bases; bases with no gene match: 11. From germline, CDR1 is SGHDT and CDR2 YYEEEE. CDR3 size: 16 residues.

The chain uses TRBV7-3 and TRBJ1-5; D ambiguous. The V and J ends lost 3 bases and 0 bases respectively, with 3 bases between them. The CDR3 contains 13 residues. Germline loops: CDR1 SGHTA, CDR2 FQGTGA. CDR3: CASSFNSNQPQHF. As DNA, the CDR3 is TGTGCCAGCAGCTTCAATAGCAATCAGCCCCAGCATTTT.

This chain joins TRBV11-3 and TRBJ2-7; possible D gene TRBD1, 6 bases. Germline values: CDR1 SGHNT, CDR2 YENEEA. This CDR3 is built from 13 residues. V was shortened by 5 bases and J by 7 bases, with 15 bases between the two germline ends. CDR3 region: CASSPVGAREQYF. The CDR3 DNA sequence: TGTGCCAGCAGCCCCGTGGGGGCCAGAGAGCAGTACTTC.